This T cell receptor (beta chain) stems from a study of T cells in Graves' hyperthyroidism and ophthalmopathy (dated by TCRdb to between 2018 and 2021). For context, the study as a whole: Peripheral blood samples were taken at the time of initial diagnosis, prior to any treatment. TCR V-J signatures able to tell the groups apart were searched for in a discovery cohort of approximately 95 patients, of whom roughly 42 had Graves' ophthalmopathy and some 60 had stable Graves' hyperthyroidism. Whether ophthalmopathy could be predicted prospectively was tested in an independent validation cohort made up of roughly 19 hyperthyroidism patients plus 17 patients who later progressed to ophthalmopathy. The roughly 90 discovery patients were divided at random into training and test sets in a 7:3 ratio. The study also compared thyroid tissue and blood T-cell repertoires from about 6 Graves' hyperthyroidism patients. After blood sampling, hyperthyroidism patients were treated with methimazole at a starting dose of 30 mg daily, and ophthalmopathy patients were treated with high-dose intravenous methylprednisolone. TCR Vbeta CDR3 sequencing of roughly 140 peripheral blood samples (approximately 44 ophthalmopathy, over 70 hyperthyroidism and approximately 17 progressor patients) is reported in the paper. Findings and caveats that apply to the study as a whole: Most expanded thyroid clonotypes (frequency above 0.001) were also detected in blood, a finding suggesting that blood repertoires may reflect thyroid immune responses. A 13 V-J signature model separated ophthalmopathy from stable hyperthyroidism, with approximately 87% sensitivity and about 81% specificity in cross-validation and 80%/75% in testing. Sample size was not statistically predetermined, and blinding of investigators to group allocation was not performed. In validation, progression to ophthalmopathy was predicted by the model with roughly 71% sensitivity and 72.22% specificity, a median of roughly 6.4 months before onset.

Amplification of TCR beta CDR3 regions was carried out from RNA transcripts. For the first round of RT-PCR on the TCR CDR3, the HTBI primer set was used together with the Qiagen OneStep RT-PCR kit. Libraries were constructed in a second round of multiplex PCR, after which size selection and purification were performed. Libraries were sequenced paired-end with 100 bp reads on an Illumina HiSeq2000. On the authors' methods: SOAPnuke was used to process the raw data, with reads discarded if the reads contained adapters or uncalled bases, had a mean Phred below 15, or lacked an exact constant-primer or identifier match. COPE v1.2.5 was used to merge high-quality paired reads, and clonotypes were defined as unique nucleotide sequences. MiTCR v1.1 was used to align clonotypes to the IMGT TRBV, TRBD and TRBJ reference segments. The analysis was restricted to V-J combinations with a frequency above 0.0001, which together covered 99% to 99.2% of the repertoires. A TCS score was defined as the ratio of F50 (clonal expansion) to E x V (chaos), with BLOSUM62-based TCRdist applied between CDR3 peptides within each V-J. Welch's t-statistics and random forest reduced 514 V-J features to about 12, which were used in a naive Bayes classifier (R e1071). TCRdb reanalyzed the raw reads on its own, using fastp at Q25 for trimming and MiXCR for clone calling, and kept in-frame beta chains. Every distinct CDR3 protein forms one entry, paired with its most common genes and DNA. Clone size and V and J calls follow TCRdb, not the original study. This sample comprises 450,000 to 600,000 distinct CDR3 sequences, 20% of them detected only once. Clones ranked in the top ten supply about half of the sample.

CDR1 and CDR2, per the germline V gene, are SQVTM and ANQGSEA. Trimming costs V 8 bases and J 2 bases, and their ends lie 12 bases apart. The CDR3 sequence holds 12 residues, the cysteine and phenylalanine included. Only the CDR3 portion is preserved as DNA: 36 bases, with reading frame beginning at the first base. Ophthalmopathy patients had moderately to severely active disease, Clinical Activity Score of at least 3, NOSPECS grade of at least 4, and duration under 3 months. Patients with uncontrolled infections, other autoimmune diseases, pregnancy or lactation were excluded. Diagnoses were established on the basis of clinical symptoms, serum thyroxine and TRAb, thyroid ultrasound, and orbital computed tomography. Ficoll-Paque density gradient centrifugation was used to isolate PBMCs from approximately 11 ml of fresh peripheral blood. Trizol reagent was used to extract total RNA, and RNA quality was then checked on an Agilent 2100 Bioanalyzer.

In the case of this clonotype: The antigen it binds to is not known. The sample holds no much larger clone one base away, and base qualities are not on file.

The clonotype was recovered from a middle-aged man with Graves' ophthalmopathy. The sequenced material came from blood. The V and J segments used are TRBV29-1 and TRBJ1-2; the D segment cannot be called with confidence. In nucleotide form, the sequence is TGCAGCTCCCGGGCCTTAAACTATGGCTACACCTTC. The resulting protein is CSSRALNYGYTF.